Described below is a single T cell receptor (beta chain) sequence and its context. Its antigen is unknown. No per-base quality is available; no much larger clone lies one base away. The immunoSEQ Assay, a bias-controlled multiplex PCR, was used to amplify TCRbeta CDR3 regions from genomic DNA. Per the original workflow: The number of nucleated cells in each sample was estimated from the amplification of reference gene primers within the assay. To quantify the absolute abundance of each unique TCRbeta CDR3 rearrangement, sequence reads were collapsed and filtered. For each sample, productive Simpson clonality was calculated as the square root of Simpson's diversity index over productive rearrangements. The source is immuneACCESS, and TCRdb retained only in-frame sequences with V and J called. Part of the clones is not carried over; for the studies checked, unresolved V genes explain less than half of this, and the remainder is unexplained. V and J calls plus clone size are reproduced from that table; the DNA served to infer D and trimming. Counted in this sample were 100,000 or so clones; roughly 88% of them appeared once. Under 5.5% of the sample lies in the top ten.

This sample stems from a study of blood T cell repertoires in COVID-19 (dated by TCRdb to 2020 to 2022). Background on the whole study: Samples covering the acute and convalescent phases of COVID-19 were provided by collaborators in the United States, Italy and Spain. The prospective study material was composed of cDNA or gDNA derived from T cells, B-cell-depleted T cells, or PBMCs. The dataset comprised deeply sampled blood TCRbeta repertoires from subjects exposed to, actively infected with, or recovered from COVID-19. A freely available public database, intended as a resource for researchers studying the immune response to SARS-CoV-2, is where the repertoires were released. Samples came from the ongoing ImmuneRACE study (first 160 participants) plus 1,254 subjects from 6 global collaborators. A de-identified subject ID, COVID-19 status, age in years and sex were almost always included in the sample metadata. HLA class I and class II types, where available, came from metadata supplied by the sample provider rather than from assay-based typing. The paper as a whole reports these results and caveats: The amount of clinical and demographic metadata varied by source and participant and was provided uncurated.

Collaborating institutions collected whole blood in K2EDTA tubes following their own protocols. For TCRbeta analysis, collaborator samples were shipped as frozen whole blood, as isolated PBMCs, or as DNA extracted from either sample type. Trimming removed 4 bases from V and 3 bases from J; the gene matches leave 13 bases unexplained. Its CDR3 holds 17 amino acids, cysteine through phenylalanine. The kept DNA is CDR3 alone, 51 bases in frame from the first base. From a lookup of the germline V gene, CDR1 and CDR2 are SGHRS and YFSETQ. Sequencing was performed on peripheral blood. The TCR sequence derives from a human donor in a cohort sampled during active COVID-19. The V and J segments used are TRBV5-1 and TRBJ2-3; 8 bases in between match TRBD1. The DNA reads as follows: TGCGCCAGCAGCAACGGGACAGGTTTAAGTGTTACAGATACGCAGTATTTT. This sequence encodes CASSNGTGLSVTDTQYF.